The 26 T cell receptor beta chains below come from one sample, sequenced in a study of cytotoxic CD8 clonotypes in ibrutinib-treated CLL. Sequencing used immunoSEQ multiplex PCR; TCRdb keeps in-frame clones, though not all of them. This sample carries 250,000 to 350,000 clones, approximately 79% of them seen once, and the ten largest clones take approximately 5.1%. The specimen comprised PBMCs, sampled at disease progression, from a patient treated with ibrutinib. The origin of the receptors is a human donor with chronic lymphocytic leukemia.

This clone has more than one count but fewer than ten. The chain uses TRBV7-6 and TRBJ2-7, with no clear D. This CDR3 is 14 amino acids long. V was shortened by 1 base and J by 6 bases, with 13 bases between the two germline ends. Germline loops: CDR1 SGHVS, CDR2 FNYEAQ. The CDR3, as DNA: TGTGCCAGCAGCTTAGAGGTTGGGCTAAGCGAGCAGTACTTC. It codes for CASSLEVGLSEQYF.

This chain connects TRBV5-1 to TRBJ2-7; 7 nucleotides agree with TRBD1. V lost 0 bases, J lost 4 bases, and 4 bases stayed unmatched. This CDR3 has 14 residues. The germline V gene has CDR1 SGHRS and CDR2 YFSETQ. The CDR3: CASSLEWDRYEQYF. CDR3 nucleotides: TGCGCCAGCAGCTTGGAATGGGACAGATACGAGCAGTACTTC.

The DNA for the CDR3 is TGCGCCAGCAGCTCACAAGCGGACAGGGGGACGCAGTATTTT. It encodes CASSSQADRGTQYF. The J gene is TRBJ2-3, the V gene TRBV5-1, with TRBD1 identical over 10 bases. CDR1 is SGHRS, CDR2 YFSETQ, per germline. This CDR3 region has 14 residues. The junction had 7 bases not matched to a gene; V was cut back by 3 bases and J by 9 bases.

The rearrangement uses TRBV6-1 and TRBJ2-7, with unresolved D. CDR1 and CDR2 from the germline V gene are MNHNS and SASEGT. Trimming removed 3 bases from V and 6 bases from J, with 15 bases in between. The CDR3 extends over 14 amino acids. CDR3 amino acids: CASSDPTRLGEQYF. The CDR3 DNA follows: TGTGCCAGCAGTGATCCGACTCGCTTGGGCGAGCAGTACTTC.

The chain carries TRBV2 and TRBJ1-6; D perhaps matches TRBD1 (6 bases). This CDR3 contains 11 residues. Germline V CDR1 and CDR2: SNHLY, FYNNEI. Trimming left V 4 bases short and J 14 bases short, with 9 bases between. Here the CDR3 reads CASSGTGTLHF. The CDR3, as DNA: TGTGCCAGCAGTGGTACAGGGACCCTCCACTTT. Based on the CDR3 plus reference TRBV2 and TRBJ1-6, the full variable domain is EPEVTQTPSHQVTQMGQEVILRCVPISNHLYFYWYRQILGQKVEFLVSFYNNEISEKSEIFDDQFSVERPDGSNFTLKIRSTKLEDSAMYFCASSGTGTLHFGNGTRLTVT.

This clone was recorded once. The gene calls are TRBV5-3 and TRBJ1-5; unclear D gene. TRBV5-3 is reported as an ORF; its role is uncertain. The CDR3 contains 16 residues. Trimming cost V 2 bases and J 0 bases, with 12 bases left between them. Here the CDR3 DNA reads TGTGCCAGAAGCTTTGGGCACATCTATAGCAATCAGCCCCAGCATTTT. It translates to CARSFGHIYSNQPQHF.

The chain employs TRBV9 and TRBJ2-3; D remains unclear. The germline V gene encodes CDR1 SGDLS and CDR2 YYNGEE. Trimming removed 0 bases at V and 6 bases at J, with 8 bases between. This CDR3 has 13 amino acids. CDR3 in amino acids: CASSVGALDTQYF. The DNA of the CDR3 is TGTGCCAGCAGCGTAGGGGCATTGGATACGCAGTATTTT.

This sequence joins TRBV5-1 and TRBJ2-7, with D tentatively TRBD1 or TRBD2 (5 bases each). Germline V lookup: CDR1 SGHRS, CDR2 YFSETQ. The CDR3 consists of 15 residues. Trimming stripped 0 bases from V and 4 bases from J, with 14 bases between. The DNA of the CDR3 is TGCGCCAGCAGCTTGGCCTTGGGACCGACTTACGAGCAGTACTTC. This translates into CASSLALGPTYEQYF.

The rearrangement joins TRBV19 to TRBJ2-7, with TRBD1 matching 10 bases. CDR1 and CDR2 from the germline V gene are LNHDA and SQIVND (reference sequence). V was pared by 1 base and J by 5 bases, with 2 bases of the junction left unmatched. CDR3 size: 14 residues. CDR3: CASSIGQGAHEQYF. The CDR3 DNA reads TGTGCCAGTAGTATAGGACAGGGGGCCCACGAGCAGTACTTC. Filled out from reference TRBV19 and TRBJ2-7, the complete variable domain reads DGGITQSPKYLFRKEGQNVTLSCEQNLNHDAMYWYRQDPGQGLRLIYYSQIVNDFQKGDIAEGYSVSREKKESFPLTVTSAQKNPTAFYLCASSIGQGAHEQYFGPGTRLTVT.

The J gene is TRBJ2-7, the V gene TRBV19; 8 bases match TRBD1. The CDR3 is 16 residues long. The germline CDR1 and CDR2 sequences are LNHDA and SQIVND (reference sequence). V dropped 5 bases and J dropped 2; count of bases not matched to a gene: 11. CDR3 residues: CASSFDGTGRAYEQYF. The CDR3 bases are TGTGCCAGTAGTTTCGACGGGACAGGAAGGGCCTACGAGCAGTACTTC.

The chain links TRBV29-1 to TRBJ2-3, with 7 bases lining up with TRBD2. The V gene's germline CDR1 is SQVTM and CDR2 ANQGSEA. CDR3 length: 13 amino acids. V shed 7 bases and J 2 bases; nucleotides not matched to a gene: 6. The CDR3 DNA reads as TGCAGCGGCCTCGGGGGGTACACAGATACGCAGTATTTT. As protein: CSGLGGYTDTQYF.

The genes are TRBV5-6 and TRBJ2-5; 10 nucleotides agree with TRBD1. J was trimmed by 5 bases and V by 4 bases; bases with no gene match: 8. The CDR3 contains 15 residues. CDR1 is SGHDT and CDR2 is YYEEEE in the germline V gene. The CDR3 DNA sequence: TGTGCCAGCAGCCTGGGGGGACAGGGGTGGGAGACCCAGTACTTC. This codes for CASSLGGQGWETQYF.

The J gene is TRBJ2-7, the V gene TRBV5-1; 12 bases agree with TRBD2. The CDR3 has 15 amino acids. Germline lookup yields CDR1 SGHRS and CDR2 YFSETQ. V gave up 3 bases and J gave up 5 bases; unmatched junction bases: 6. In DNA form, the CDR3 reads TGCGCCAGCAGCTCCCCCCTAGCGGGAGGGGACGAGCAGTACTTC. Protein product: CASSSPLAGGDEQYF.

A few counts support this clone. The genes are TRBV2 and TRBJ2-6; D call uncertain. V lost 4 bases to trimming and J lost 0 bases, with 16 bases between them. Germline-derived CDR1 and CDR2 are SNHLY and FYNNEI. There are 18 residues in the CDR3. The DNA for the CDR3 is TGTGCCAGCAGTGGTGCAGTTGGGTCGGCCTCTGGGGCCAACGTCCTGACTTTC. Translation gives CASSGAVGSASGANVLTF.

CDR3 in amino acids: CASSLPGDRGYNEQFF. DNA of the CDR3: TGTGCCAGCAGCTTGCCGGGGGACAGGGGCTACAATGAGCAGTTCTTC. This chain connects TRBV5-8 to TRBJ2-1, with 10 bases lining up with TRBD1. Germline V gives CDR1 SGHTS, CDR2 YDEGEE. Trimming removed 1 base from V and 3 bases from J; junction bases left unmatched: 4. CDR3 length equals 16 residues.

This chain joins TRBV2 and TRBJ2-7; D is tentatively TRBD1 or TRBD2 (7 bases each). Germline loops: CDR1 SNHLY, CDR2 FYNNEI. CDR3 length: 16 amino acids. V lost 2 bases and J lost 9, with 23 bases in between. The CDR3 DNA sequence: TGTGCCAGCAGTGAATTCAGGGGGGGTACAGGGAATCCGCAGTACTTC. It codes for CASSEFRGGTGNPQYF.

This chain joins TRBV7-3 and TRBJ1-1; 9 bases are a match to TRBD1. With 5 bases clipped from V and 4 bases from J, the junction kept 17 bases outside the gene matches. The CDR3 is made up of 18 amino acids. Germline loops: CDR1 SGHTA, CDR2 FQGTGA. As DNA, the CDR3 is TGTGCCAGCAGCCTTGAACCCGGGACAGGGCGCTCTCGCACTGAAGCTTTCTTT. Translating it yields CASSLEPGTGRSRTEAFF.

V gene TRBV20-1 combines with J gene TRBJ2-4, with 7 bases identical to TRBD1. The J segment lost 8 bases and the V segment lost 6 bases, leaving 4 bases of the junction unmatched. The CDR3 extends over 11 amino acids. Germline CDR1 is DFQATT and CDR2 is SNEGSKA (reference sequence). The CDR3 is CSAGGAYIQYF. The DNA for the CDR3 is TGCAGTGCAGGGGGCGCGTACATTCAGTACTTC.

The chain links TRBV27 to TRBJ1-4; D call uncertain. The germline V and J ends were trimmed by 6 bases and 4 bases, with 9 bases remaining between them. CDR1 MNHEY and CDR2 SMNVEV come from the germline V gene (reference sequence). This CDR3 contains 13 residues. CDR3: CASSQRHNEKLFF. In nucleotides, the CDR3 is TGTGCCAGCAGCCAACGACATAATGAAAAACTGTTTTTT.

The chain is built from TRBV7-8 and TRBJ2-5, with 13 nucleotides matching TRBD2. The CDR3 has 17 residues. V lost 6 bases, J lost 4 bases, and 11 bases stayed unmatched. CDR1 is SGHVS and CDR2 is FQNEAQ in the germline V gene. In DNA, the CDR3 is TGTGCCAGCAGATATCTCGGACTAGCGGGGGTTGGAGAGACCCAGTACTTC. The encoded protein is CASRYLGLAGVGETQYF.

The CDR3 DNA is TGTGCCAGCAGTGGAAGGTCTAGTGGGTTAGTGGAGCAGTACTTC. Translation gives CASSGRSSGLVEQYF. This chain connects TRBV2 to TRBJ2-7; D remains unclear. The CDR3 is made up of 15 amino acids. CDR1 SNHLY and CDR2 FYNNEI come from the germline V gene. Trimming left V 4 bases short and J 7 bases short, with 20 bases between.

Points on this clone: Distinct nucleotide sequences in the sample also encode this CDR3. The chain combines TRBV9 with TRBJ2-7, with TRBD2 matching 11 bases. The CDR3 runs 14 residues. The V segment lost 1 base and the J segment 4 bases; nucleotides outside the gene matches: 1. Germline V gene sequence: CDR1 SGDLS, CDR2 YYNGEE. The DNA for the CDR3 is TGTGCCAGCAGCGTAACTAGCGGGAGTTACGAGCAGTACTTC. This encodes CASSVTSGSYEQYF.

The table lists this clone with a few counts. V usage is TRBV7-3 and J usage is TRBJ1-3; 8 nucleotides align to TRBD1. The CDR3 loop spans 19 amino acids. Germline-derived CDR1 and CDR2 are SGHTA and FQGTGA. Trimming at V came to 5 bases and at J to 4 bases, leaving 19 bases not matched to a gene. The CDR3 reads CASSTPLPNGTGWGNTIYF. The CDR3 DNA follows: TGTGCCAGCAGCACTCCCCTTCCAAACGGGACAGGTTGGGGAAACACCATATATTTT.

The chain has TRBV29-1 and TRBJ1-2, with D perhaps matching TRBD1 (6 bases). V was clipped by 7 bases and J by 12 bases, with 18 bases between them. The germline CDR1 and CDR2 sequences are SQVTM and ANQGSEA. The CDR3 extends over 11 amino acids. The CDR3 region is CSALSGGADTF. The DNA of the CDR3 is TGCAGCGCACTGAGTGGGGGCGCCGACACCTTC.

V usage is TRBV19 and J usage is TRBJ2-7; D gene uncertain. V was pared by 4 bases and J by 3 bases, with 10 bases between. The length of the CDR3 is 13 residues. CDR1 is LNHDA and CDR2 is SQIVND in the germline V gene (reference sequence). The CDR3 spells CASSTGPSYEQYF. The CDR3 region has the DNA TGTGCCAGTAGTACCGGACCGAGCTACGAGCAGTACTTC.

As regards this clone: This sample also contains other DNA sequences that code for the same CDR3. The CDR3: CASSPNTGELFF. The CDR3 coding sequence is TGTGCCAGCAGCCCTAACACCGGGGAGCTGTTTTTT. The chain combines TRBV9 with TRBJ2-2, with no clear D. This CDR3 has 12 amino acids. Trimming stripped 4 bases from V and 2 bases from J, with 3 bases between. CDR1 is SGDLS, CDR2 YYNGEE, per germline.